One sample yielded the 23 T cell receptor beta chains listed below, sequenced in a study of cytomegalovirus exposure and HLA in healthy donors. In the PCR, 60 Vbeta and 13 Jbeta primers were used. The method was immunoSEQ multiplex PCR; TCRdb's version includes in-frame clones alone and lacks a portion of them. The table records approximately 150,000 clones, about four fifths of them present only once. Sequenced material: PBMCs. The receptors originated from a man aged 30-40 years in good health and CMV-seropositive.

Written as DNA, the CDR3 is TGTGCCAGCAGTTCGGACAGCCTTAGCACAGATACGCAGTATTTT. It translates to CASSSDSLSTDTQYF. V and J are TRBV27 and TRBJ2-3; D perhaps matches TRBD1 (6 bases). Germline V gene lookup returns CDR1 MNHEY and CDR2 SMNVEV (reference sequence). Deletions cut 4 bases from V and 0 bases from J, with 11 bases between. This CDR3 is 15 amino acids long.

V usage is TRBV11-3 and J usage is TRBJ1-5, with D perhaps matching TRBD1 (6 bases). This CDR3 contains 12 residues. Germline V CDR1 and CDR2: SGHNT, YENEEA. The V end lost 4 bases, the J end lost 5 bases, and 6 bases lay between the germline ends. The CDR3 protein is CASSSGDQPQHF. CDR3 DNA sequence: TGTGCCAGCAGCTCAGGGGATCAGCCCCAGCATTTT.

The chain couples TRBV19 to TRBJ2-1; 13 bases fit TRBD2. Germline-derived CDR1 and CDR2 are LNHDA and SQIVND (reference sequence). The CDR3 length is 15 residues. After removal of 3 bases from V and 4 bases from J, the junction contained 0 bases not matched to a gene. CDR3 loop: CASSMTSGGYNEQFF. The CDR3 DNA is TGTGCCAGTAGTATGACTAGCGGGGGGTACAATGAGCAGTTCTTC. The entire variable domain, with the rest obtained from reference TRBV19 and TRBJ2-1, is as follows: DGGITQSPKYLFRKEGQNVTLSCEQNLNHDAMYWYRQDPGQGLRLIYYSQIVNDFQKGDIAEGYSVSREKKESFPLTVTSAQKNPTAFYLCASSMTSGGYNEQFFGPGTRLTVL.

The chain links TRBV6-1 to TRBJ1-2; D is undetermined. The CDR3 has 13 amino acids. CDR1 is MNHNS, CDR2 SASEGT, per germline. V was trimmed by 3 bases and J by 8 bases, leaving 13 bases between them. CDR3 DNA sequence: TGTGCCAGCAGTGACTACTTCTCCGAGGGCTACACCTTC. Amino acids: CASSDYFSEGYTF.

In its sample, this clone was seen once. V and J are TRBV6-1 and TRBJ1-2; the D gene is possibly TRBD1 (6 bases). The germline V gene has CDR1 MNHNS and CDR2 SASEGT. Trimming removed 8 bases from V and 5 bases from J, with 12 bases in between. The CDR3 consists of 12 residues. The CDR3 DNA reads as TGTGCCAGCGTCGGGACACAATATGGCTACACCTTC. Its protein product is CASVGTQYGYTF.

The chain has TRBV4-1 and TRBJ2-5; perhaps TRBD2 as D (5 bases). Germline-derived CDR1 and CDR2 are MGHRA and YSYEKL. The CDR3 totals 15 residues. V was trimmed by 4 bases and J by 2 bases, leaving 14 bases between them. This chain's CDR3 is CASSPYLGRQETQYF. CDR3 coding DNA: TGCGCCAGCAGCCCGTATCTTGGGAGACAAGAGACCCAGTACTTC.

The rearrangement joins TRBV5-8 to TRBJ2-5; D gene ambiguous. Germline V CDR1 and CDR2: SGHTS, YDEGEE. The CDR3 sequence is 13 residues long. The ends were cut back, 0 bases at V and 1 base at J, with 4 bases in the middle. The CDR3 nucleotides are TGTGCCAGCAGCTTGGGGCCCCAAGAGACCCAGTACTTC. Its translation: CASSLGPQETQYF.

The V and J genes are TRBV5-1 and TRBJ1-4, with D possibly TRBD1 on 5 matching bases. The V end lost 0 bases, the J end lost 0 bases, and 9 bases lay between the germline ends. The length of the CDR3 is 16 residues. Per germline, CDR1 SGHRS and CDR2 YFSETQ. In DNA, the CDR3 is TGCGCCAGCAGCTTGGAGGGGATCTCAACTAATGAAAAACTGTTTTTT. This encodes CASSLEGISTNEKLFF.

The V call is TRBV10-2, the J call TRBJ2-3; weak D call: TRBD2 (5 bases). Trimming left V 6 bases short and J 6 bases short, with 10 bases between. CDR1 and CDR2 from the germline V gene are WSHSY and SAAADI. This CDR3 is built from 12 residues. The CDR3 nucleotides read TGCGCCAGCAGCATAGGCGGGGATACGCAGTATTTT. Translated: CASSIGGDTQYF.

CDR3 in DNA: TGTGCCAGCAGCGGACAGGGGGTTAGGGAGCAGTTCTTC. Encoded protein: CASSGQGVREQFF. The chain is built from TRBV9 and TRBJ2-1; 9 positions match TRBD1. Germline lookup yields CDR1 SGDLS and CDR2 YYNGEE. Germline trimming cut 3 bases from V and 10 bases from J; bases unmatched to any gene: 5. This CDR3 is 13 amino acids long. Full variable domain (remainder filled in from reference TRBV9 and TRBJ2-1): DSGVTQTPKHLITATGQRVTLRCSPRSGDLSVYWYQQSLDQGLQFLIQYYNGEERAKGNILERFSAQQFPDLHSELNLSSLELGDSALYFCASSGQGVREQFFGPGTRLTVL.

Here the CDR3 DNA reads TGTGCCAGCAGCCGGGACCGGACTAGCGGCTACAATGAGCAGTTCTTC. This translates into CASSRDRTSGYNEQFF. This chain uses TRBV11-2 with TRBJ2-1; 10 nucleotides line up with TRBD2. This CDR3 is 16 amino acids long. Germline CDR1 reads SGHAT; CDR2 reads FQNNGV. V dropped 5 bases and J dropped 3; count of bases not matched to a gene: 7.

This clone was observed a single time. V and J are TRBV2 and TRBJ1-1; D is uncertain. Germline V gene sequence: CDR1 SNHLY, CDR2 FYNNEI. Trimming took 4 bases from V and 6 from J, leaving 6 bases between them. The CDR3 consists of 11 residues. CDR3: CASSARPEAFF. The DNA of the CDR3 is TGTGCCAGCAGTGCTAGACCTGAAGCTTTCTTT.

V usage is TRBV4-2 and J usage is TRBJ2-5; TRBD2 matches at 10 bases. Trimming took 1 base from V and 5 from J; bases not matched to a gene: 10. Germline values: CDR1 LGHNA, CDR2 YNFKEQ. This CDR3 has 17 amino acids. The CDR3 here is CASSQGFERGGRETQYF. CDR3 DNA: TGTGCCAGCAGCCAAGGGTTCGAGCGGGGGGGCCGGGAGACCCAGTACTTC.

This chain joins TRBV28 and TRBJ2-7; TRBD1 might be the D (6 bases). The germline V gene has CDR1 MDHEN and CDR2 SYDVKM. The CDR3 is 13 residues long. The V end was cut by 5 bases, the J end by 1 base, with 9 bases between. The DNA for the CDR3 is TGTGCCAGCAGTCCCGGACAGTCCTACGAGCAGTACTTC. Its protein product is CASSPGQSYEQYF.

J is TRBJ1-3 and V is TRBV18; a weak D match, TRBD1 (6 bases). The CDR3 contains 15 residues. Germline CDR1 and CDR2: KGHSH and LQKENI. V was pared by 5 bases and J by 4 bases, with 15 bases between. CDR3 bases: TGTGCCAGCTCATCGGTGACAGGAACGGGAAACACCATATATTTT. This gives the protein CASSSVTGTGNTIYF.

V is TRBV9 and J is TRBJ2-2, with 10 bases that match TRBD2. This CDR3 is built from 15 residues. Trimming took 0 bases from V and 7 from J; bases not matched to a gene: 3. CDR1 and CDR2 from the germline V gene are SGDLS and YYNGEE. As DNA, the CDR3 is TGTGCCAGCAGCGTAGTGTCTAGCGGGAGCGGGGAGCTGTTTTTT. Its translation: CASSVVSSGSGELFF. Supplemented by reference TRBV9 and TRBJ2-2, the full variable domain reads DSGVTQTPKHLITATGQRVTLRCSPRSGDLSVYWYQQSLDQGLQFLIQYYNGEERAKGNILERFSAQQFPDLHSELNLSSLELGDSALYFCASSVVSSGSGELFFGEGSRLTVL.

The chain links TRBV28 to TRBJ1-1; D may be TRBD1 (5 bases). Germline CDR1 MDHEN, CDR2 SYDVKM. V lost 1 base and J lost 4, with 10 bases in between. The CDR3 loop spans 14 amino acids. The CDR3: CASSLSRTFTEAFF. In nucleotides, the CDR3 is TGTGCCAGCAGTTTATCTCGGACATTCACTGAAGCTTTCTTT.

The V and J genes are TRBV21-1 and TRBJ1-1; the table calls TRBD1, which could not be checked here. TRBV21-1 is marked as a pseudogene. This CDR3 contains 17 residues. The CDR3 region has the DNA TGTGCCAGCAGCAAAGGACGGACAGGGAAGGTCAACACTGAAGCTTTCTTT. This gives the protein CASSKGRTGKVNTEAFF.

This rearrangement joins TRBV5-6 to TRBJ2-5; tentatively, D is TRBD1 or TRBD2 (5 bases each). TRBJ2-7 matches the DNA end more closely, so the J call is doubtful. CDR3 length: 13 residues. Germline-derived CDR1 and CDR2 are SGHDT and YYEEEE. The CDR3 DNA is TGTGCCAGCAGCTTGGTTGGGGGCTACGAGCAGTACTTC. Protein: CASSLVGGYEQYF.

This clone turned up a few times. V usage is TRBV6-1 and J usage is TRBJ1-1; 11 bases align to TRBD1. Per germline, CDR1 MNHNS and CDR2 SASEGT. The CDR3 extends over 15 amino acids. With 0 bases clipped from V and 4 bases from J, the junction kept 1 base outside the gene matches. The CDR3 DNA reads as TGTGCCAGCAGTGAAGCCGGGACAGGGGGCACTGAAGCTTTCTTT. This translates into CASSEAGTGGTEAFF.

This chain links TRBV6-5 with TRBJ1-2, with 8 bases that match TRBD1. The V and J ends lost 6 bases and 8 bases, in that order; junction bases with no gene match: 8. Germline loops: CDR1 MNHEY, CDR2 SVGAGI. The CDR3 spans 13 residues. CDR3 in DNA: TGTGCCAGCAGCTTTGACAGGGGAAGAGGCTACACCTTC. It codes for CASSFDRGRGYTF.

This chain joins TRBV7-2 and TRBJ2-1; TRBD2 matches at 10 bases. CDR3 length: 17 amino acids. V shed 5 bases and J 9 bases; nucleotides not matched to a gene: 16. Germline V gene lookup returns CDR1 SGHTA and CDR2 FQGNSA. The CDR3 loop reads CASSLTRASGSYGEQFF. The CDR3 DNA follows: TGTGCCAGCAGCCTGACTAGGGCTAGCGGGAGTTATGGTGAGCAGTTCTTC.

The chain is built from TRBV10-2 and TRBJ1-5; D unresolved. The CDR3 totals 13 residues. V lost 3 bases to trimming and J lost 5 bases, with 8 bases between them. Germline-derived CDR1 and CDR2 are WSHSY and SAAADI. CDR3 sequence reads: CASSDTGDQPQHF. The CDR3 nucleotides are TGCGCCAGCAGTGATACGGGAGATCAGCCCCAGCATTTT.